The 18 T cell receptor beta chains given below trace back to one sample, sequenced in a study of response to subunit inactivated influenza vaccine. TCRdb called the RT-PCR reads again in MiXCR, with one record for every CDR3 protein. This table has about 500,000 distinct CDR3 sequences, around 7.9% appearing once. Sequencing used PBMCs from blood, obtained less than 30 months after vaccination. The origin of the receptors is a man between 50 and 75 years old who received an inactivated influenza vaccine.

Only a few counts were recorded for this clonotype. J is TRBJ2-3 and V is TRBV29-1; D uncertain. This CDR3 spans 16 amino acids. V lost 8 bases to trimming and J lost 0 bases, with 21 bases between them. Germline-derived CDR1 and CDR2 are SQVTM and ANQGSEA. The CDR3 DNA reads TGCAGCTCCAAGGGCTTCCAGACGCCTAGCACAGATACGCAGTATTTT. Protein product: CSSKGFQTPSTDTQYF.

The chain employs TRBV20-1 and TRBJ1-2; D possibly corresponds to TRBD1 (5 bases). The CDR3 covers 16 residues. The ends were cut back, 1 base at V and 0 bases at J, with 15 bases in the middle. CDR1 DFQATT and CDR2 SNEGSKA come from the germline V gene (reference sequence). This chain's CDR3 is CSARGQGPRANYGYTF. The CDR3 DNA is TGCAGTGCTAGAGGCCAGGGACCGAGAGCTAACTATGGCTACACCTTC.

This clonotype was found many times. The CDR3 sequence: CSVTRHRQETQYF. The CDR3 DNA reads as TGCAGCGTTACACGACACCGCCAAGAGACCCAGTACTTC. The chain has TRBV29-1 and TRBJ2-5; D unresolved. The CDR3 has 13 residues. The germline CDR1 and CDR2 sequences are SQVTM and ANQGSEA. V lost 5 bases and J 1 base, leaving 11 bases between the germline ends.

A few counts support this clonotype. The genes are TRBV20-1 and TRBJ2-1; no clear D gene. The CDR3 runs 12 residues. Germline CDR1 reads DFQATT; CDR2 reads SNEGSKA (reference sequence). Trimming took 3 bases from V and 7 from J, leaving 10 bases between them. Here the CDR3 DNA reads TGCAGTGCTAGTTTGGAAATGAATGAGCAGTTCTTC. Translation: CSASLEMNEQFF.

The rearrangement uses TRBV9 and TRBJ2-2; 7 positions match TRBD2. This CDR3 spans 14 amino acids. V lost 4 bases to trimming and J lost 7 bases; unmatched junction nucleotides: 7. Germline V gene data show CDR1 as SGDLS and CDR2 as YYNGEE. In DNA form, the CDR3 reads TGTGCCAGCAGCAAGAGCGGGGCGGTCGGGGAGCTGTTTTTT. This encodes CASSKSGAVGELFF.

The chain employs TRBV11-2 and TRBJ1-2; 10 nucleotides agree with TRBD1. CDR1 is SGHAT, CDR2 FQNNGV, per germline. The CDR3 has 15 residues. V was clipped by 2 bases and J by 3 bases; unmatched bases: 3. Here the CDR3 DNA reads TGTGCCAGCAGCTTAAAAGGGACAGGGGACTATGGCTACACCTTC. It codes for CASSLKGTGDYGYTF.

This clonotype was counted at least ten times. The chain carries TRBV7-8 and TRBJ2-4, with D maybe TRBD1 (5 bases). Germline assignment: CDR1 SGHVS and CDR2 FQNEAQ. Trimming took off 0 bases at V and 10 bases at J, with 13 bases between the two ends. This CDR3 contains 14 residues. The CDR3, as DNA: TGTGCCAGCAGCTTAGCCAGGGTTGGGTGGATTCAGTACTTC. It is translated as CASSLARVGWIQYF.

V gene TRBV9 combines with J gene TRBJ2-5; possibly TRBD1 for D (5 bases). CDR3 size: 15 residues. The germline V gene has CDR1 SGDLS and CDR2 YYNGEE. V was cut by 0 bases and J by 5 bases, with 14 bases left in between. CDR3 sequence: CASSVEGARAETQYF. As DNA, the CDR3 is TGTGCCAGCAGCGTAGAAGGTGCCAGGGCTGAGACCCAGTACTTC. The full variable domain, completed using reference TRBV9 and TRBJ2-5, is DSGVTQTPKHLITATGQRVTLRCSPRSGDLSVYWYQQSLDQGLQFLIQYYNGEERAKGNILERFSAQQFPDLHSELNLSSLELGDSALYFCASSVEGARAETQYFGPGTRLLVL.

This clonotype was detected ten times or more. An end of the junction differs from the germline gene, which may be a read error. The chain is built from TRBV12-3 or TRBV12-4 and TRBJ1-2; D remains unclear. CDR3 length: 12 amino acids. The CDR3 sequence is CASGPHERWRDF. CDR3 sequence (DNA): TGTGCCAGCGGCCCCCATGAGAGATGGAGGGACTTC.

This clonotype occurred a few times. The chain carries TRBV20-1 and TRBJ2-7; D may be TRBD1 (5 bases). In germline, CDR1 is DFQATT, CDR2 SNEGSKA (reference sequence). V dropped 6 bases and J dropped 0 bases, with 9 bases sitting between them. The CDR3 extends over 12 amino acids. For the CDR3, the DNA is TGCAGTGCCTCGGACACCTCCTACGAGCAGTACTTC. Amino acid sequence: CSASDTSYEQYF.

The table lists this clonotype with a count of one. The chain uses TRBV4-3 and TRBJ1-2; a weak D match, TRBD1 (5 bases). The CDR3 consists of 19 residues. Germline V gene data show CDR1 as LGHNA and CDR2 as YSLEER. Trimming cost V 1 base and J 6 bases, with 27 bases left between them. The CDR3 DNA follows: TGCGCCAGCAGCCAAGTGGCGTTTAGGGGAGGCTTTGTGGCAGATGGCTACACCTTC. Amino acid sequence: CASSQVAFRGGFVADGYTF.

The chain has TRBV7-2 and TRBJ2-2, with 9 bases aligning to TRBD1. CDR1 is SGHTA and CDR2 is FQGNSA in the germline V gene. V gave up 1 base and J gave up 4 bases; unmatched junction bases: 4. CDR3 size: 16 residues. The CDR3 bases are TGTGCCAGCAGCTTAGAACAGGGGGCCGCCACCGGGGAGCTGTTTTTT. Translating gives CASSLEQGAATGELFF. Complete variable domain (other parts from reference TRBV7-2 and TRBJ2-2): GAGVSQSPSNKVTEKGKDVELRCDPISGHTALYWYRQSLGQGLEFLIYFQGNSAPDKSGLPSDRFSAERTGGSVSTLTIQRTQQEDSAVYLCASSLEQGAATGELFFGEGSRLTVL.

The chain has TRBV20-1 and TRBJ2-3; 8 bases line up with TRBD1. V shed 0 bases, J shed 8 bases, and the junction held 10 bases outside the gene matches. Germline V CDR1 and CDR2: DFQATT, SNEGSKA (reference sequence). The CDR3 loop spans 15 amino acids. As DNA, the CDR3 is TGCAGTGCTAGAGAAACCGGGACAGGACTGGGTACGCAGTATTTT. This codes for CSARETGTGLGTQYF.

The rearrangement joins TRBV5-1 to TRBJ1-5, with D unresolved. V dropped 1 base and J dropped 5 bases, with 10 bases sitting between them. The CDR3 covers 14 residues. Germline loops: CDR1 SGHRS, CDR2 YFSETQ. The chain's CDR3 is CASSLTVGDQPQHF. Here the CDR3 DNA reads TGCGCCAGCAGCTTGACCGTCGGAGATCAGCCCCAGCATTTT. The whole variable domain, remainder taken from reference TRBV5-1 and TRBJ1-5, is KAGVTQTPRYLIKTRGQQVTLSCSPISGHRSVSWYQQTPGQGLQFLFEYFSETQRNKGNFPGRFSGRQFSNSRSEMNVSTLELGDSALYLCASSLTVGDQPQHFGDGTRLSIL.

The rearrangement links TRBV28 to TRBJ1-1; 7 bases line up with TRBD1. V was pared by 6 bases and J by 7 bases, with 14 bases of the junction left unmatched. This CDR3 spans 15 amino acids. The germline V gene has CDR1 MDHEN and CDR2 SYDVKM. In nucleotides, the CDR3 is TGTGCCAGCAGGACCTTAGACAGGGCTCCCCATGAAGCTTTCTTT. Protein sequence: CASRTLDRAPHEAFF. The full variable domain, its missing parts supplied by reference TRBV28 and TRBJ1-1, is DVKVTQSSRYLVKRTGEKVFLECVQDMDHENMFWYRQDPGLGLRLIYFSYDVKMKEKGDIPEGYSVSREKKERFSLILESASTNQTSMYLCASRTLDRAPHEAFFGQGTRLTVV.

The chain joins TRBV5-1 to TRBJ2-1; the D gene is possibly TRBD2 (5 bases). V shed 4 bases and J shed 3 bases, with 14 bases lying between them. CDR3 size: 15 residues. Germline CDR1 and CDR2: SGHRS and YFSETQ. The CDR3 region is CASSPRVLLYNEQFF. DNA for the CDR3: TGCGCCAGCAGCCCGCGGGTCCTGCTCTACAATGAGCAGTTCTTC. Based on the CDR3 plus reference TRBV5-1 and TRBJ2-1, the full variable domain is KAGVTQTPRYLIKTRGQQVTLSCSPISGHRSVSWYQQTPGQGLQFLFEYFSETQRNKGNFPGRFSGRQFSNSRSEMNVSTLELGDSALYLCASSPRVLLYNEQFFGPGTRLTVL.

The chain combines TRBV20-1 with TRBJ1-4; the D is unclear. This CDR3 comprises 14 residues. The germline gives CDR1 DFQATT, CDR2 SNEGSKA (reference sequence). V lost 2 bases and J lost 5, with 12 bases in between. CDR3 sequence reads: CSARFTSRNEKLFF. The CDR3, as DNA: TGCAGTGCTAGATTCACCAGCCGAAATGAAAAACTGTTTTTT.

This clonotype was found a few times. This rearrangement joins TRBV29-1 to TRBJ1-1; no definite D call. Per germline, CDR1 SQVTM and CDR2 ANQGSEA. The germline V and J ends were trimmed by 5 bases and 2 bases, with 12 bases remaining between them. The CDR3 is 13 amino acids. The CDR3 bases are TGCAGCGTTCCGGGCCATGAAAACACTGAAGCTTTCTTT. Translated, it gives CSVPGHENTEAFF.